A selection of T cell receptor beta chains follows, all from one sample in a study of blood T cell repertoires in COVID-19. Sequencing used immunoSEQ multiplex PCR; TCRdb keeps in-frame clones, though not all of them. The sample carries some 240,000 clones, 88% recorded once. Sequenced material: peripheral blood. These receptors originate from a woman in her 70s with COVID-19, enrolled during active disease. Both conserved end residues are part of each CDR3. The D gene is left open where the match is weak. Some rows mark clone size as missing; the rest say once, few, many or name a class of expanded clone.

TRBJ2-1,NA,TRBV19,NA,CASSLQDTNNEQFF,TGTGCCAGTAGTCTCCAGGACACAAACAATGAGCAGTTCTTC
TRBJ2-7,NA,TRBV4-2,TRBD1,CASSQTGTGVSYEQYF,TGTGCCAGCAGCCAGACCGGGACAGGGGTCTCGTACGAGCAGTACTTC
TRBJ1-1,NA,TRBV5-1,TRBD1,CASSKRGQGGTEAFF,TGCGCCAGCAGCAAAAGGGGACAGGGGGGAACTGAGGCTTTCTTT
TRBJ2-1,NA,TRBV7-8,TRBD2,CASSLAIAGGWNEQFF,TGTGCCAGCAGCTTAGCAATAGCGGGAGGGTGGAATGAGCAGTTCTTC
TRBJ1-6,few,TRBV30,NA,CAWSAVNSPLHF,TGTGCCTGGAGTGCCGTTAATTCACCCCTCCACTTT
TRBJ1-2,NA,TRBV27,TRBD1,CASRKGTGGALYGYTF,TGTGCCAGCAGAAAGGGGACAGGGGGCGCGCTCTATGGCTACACCTTC
TRBJ2-7,NA,TRBV29-1,TRBD1,CSVEETGDEQYF,TGCAGCGTTGAAGAAACAGGGGACGAGCAGTACTTC
TRBJ1-6,NA,TRBV10-3,TRBD1,CAIRQGAGNMNSPLHF,TGTGCCATCAGACAGGGGGCAGGGAACATGAATTCACCCCTCCACTTT
TRBJ1-2,NA,TRBV28,NA,CASSPQHVNNYGYTF,TGTGCCAGCAGTCCCCAACACGTCAATAACTATGGCTACACCTTC
TRBJ1-1,NA,TRBV29-1,NA,CSVGFSGYTEAFF,TGCAGCGTTGGATTCTCGGGATACACTGAAGCTTTCTTT
TRBJ1-5,NA,TRBV28,NA,CASHQGQPQHF,TGTGCCAGTCATCAGGGACAGCCCCAGCATTTT
TRBJ2-4,NA,TRBV7-9,TRBD1,CASSLGQDGENIQYF,TGTGCCAGCAGCTTGGGACAGGACGGAGAAAACATTCAGTACTTC
TRBJ2-3,NA,TRBV19,NA,CATGFSTDTQYF,TGTGCCACCGGGTTCAGCACAGATACGCAGTATTTT
TRBJ1-5,NA,TRBV30,NA,CAWSRQGNQPQHF,TGTGCCTGGAGTCGTCAGGGCAATCAGCCCCAGCATTTT